This T cell receptor beta chain was obtained from a study of OX40 agonist ivuxolimab in advanced cancers. On the study more broadly: While on treatment, patients had intravenous ivuxolimab at 0.01 to 10 mg/kg every 2 weeks. The mean age was approximately 60 years, ranging from roughly 23 to 79, with 80% to 85% of participants male. Study-wide results and caveats: Both blood CD4+ and CD8+ T cells showed clonal growth by week 6 at 0.1 to 3.0 mg/kg. Some patients without response likewise showed low normalized clonal expansion.

V was pared by 0 bases and J by 6 bases, with 6 bases of the junction left unmatched. The CDR3 length is 15 residues. Germline CDR1 and CDR2: SGHRS and YFSETQ. Measured with immunoSEQ multiplex PCR; TCRdb has only the in-frame clones, and not every one. The sample shows roughly 8,000 clones, 90% of them seen only once. Notes on this clone: What it binds is not known.

This receptor was obtained from an adult with an advanced solid tumor such as melanoma, head and neck, liver or kidney cancer. This sequence joins TRBV5-1 and TRBJ2-3, with 8 bases fitting TRBD2. The specimen comprised CD4+ or CD8+ T cells sorted from blood, sampled in a trial of the OX40 agonist ivuxolimab. The CDR3: CASSLEVAGTDTQYF. The CDR3 coding sequence is TGCGCCAGCAGCTTGGAGGTAGCGGGAACGGATACGCAGTATTTT.